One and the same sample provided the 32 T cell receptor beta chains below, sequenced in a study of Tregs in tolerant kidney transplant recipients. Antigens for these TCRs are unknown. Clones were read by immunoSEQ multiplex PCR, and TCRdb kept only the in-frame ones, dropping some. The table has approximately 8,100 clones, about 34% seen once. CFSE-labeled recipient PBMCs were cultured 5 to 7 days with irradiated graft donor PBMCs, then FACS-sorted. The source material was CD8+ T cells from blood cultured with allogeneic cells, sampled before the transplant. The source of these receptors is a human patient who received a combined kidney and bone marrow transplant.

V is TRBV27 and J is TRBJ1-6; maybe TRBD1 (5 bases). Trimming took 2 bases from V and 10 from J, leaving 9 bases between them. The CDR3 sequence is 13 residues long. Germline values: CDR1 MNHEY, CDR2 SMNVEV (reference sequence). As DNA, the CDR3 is TGTGCCAGCAGTTTAGAGAAGGGGTCACCCCTCCACTTT. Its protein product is CASSLEKGSPLHF.

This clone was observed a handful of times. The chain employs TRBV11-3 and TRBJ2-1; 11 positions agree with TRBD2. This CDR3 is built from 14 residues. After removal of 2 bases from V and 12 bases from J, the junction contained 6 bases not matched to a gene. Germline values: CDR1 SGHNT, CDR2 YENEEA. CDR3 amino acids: CASSLRLAGIGQFF. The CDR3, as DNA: TGTGCCAGCAGCTTAAGACTAGCGGGAATTGGGCAGTTCTTC.

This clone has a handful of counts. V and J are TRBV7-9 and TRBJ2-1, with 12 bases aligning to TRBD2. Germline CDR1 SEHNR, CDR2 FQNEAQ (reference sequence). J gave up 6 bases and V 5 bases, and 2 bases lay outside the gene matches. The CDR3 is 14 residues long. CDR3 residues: CASSPGLAGNEQFF. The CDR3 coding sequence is TGTGCCAGCAGCCCGGGACTAGCGGGCAATGAGCAGTTCTTC.

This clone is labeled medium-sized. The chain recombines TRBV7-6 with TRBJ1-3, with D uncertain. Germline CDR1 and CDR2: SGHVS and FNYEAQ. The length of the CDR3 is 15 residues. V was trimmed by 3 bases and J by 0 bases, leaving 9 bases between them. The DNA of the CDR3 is TGTGCCAGCAGCTTGACGGGTTCCTCTGGAAACACCATATATTTT. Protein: CASSLTGSSGNTIYF.

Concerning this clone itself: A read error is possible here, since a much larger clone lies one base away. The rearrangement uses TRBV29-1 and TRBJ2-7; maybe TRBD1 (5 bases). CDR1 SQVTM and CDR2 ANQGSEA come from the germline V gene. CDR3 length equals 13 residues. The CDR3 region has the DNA TGCAGCGTTGAGTCAGGGTCCTCCTACGGGCAGTACTTC. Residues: CSVESGSSYGQYF.

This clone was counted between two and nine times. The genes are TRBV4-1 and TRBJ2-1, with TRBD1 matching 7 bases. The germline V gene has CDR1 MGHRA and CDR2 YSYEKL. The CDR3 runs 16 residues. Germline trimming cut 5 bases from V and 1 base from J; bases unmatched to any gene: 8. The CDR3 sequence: CASSGDSTYSYNEQFF. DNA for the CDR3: TGCGCCAGCAGCGGGGACAGTACTTATTCCTACAATGAGCAGTTCTTC.

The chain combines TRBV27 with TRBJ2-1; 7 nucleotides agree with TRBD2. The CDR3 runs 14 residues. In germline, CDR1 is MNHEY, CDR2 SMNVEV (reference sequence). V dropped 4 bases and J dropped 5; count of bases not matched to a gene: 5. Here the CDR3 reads CASSSGGPDNEQFF. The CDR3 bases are TGTGCCAGCAGTTCGGGAGGCCCGGACAATGAGCAGTTCTTC.

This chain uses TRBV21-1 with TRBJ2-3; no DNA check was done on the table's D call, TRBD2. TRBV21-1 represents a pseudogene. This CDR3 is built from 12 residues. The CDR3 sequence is CASSRLADTQYF. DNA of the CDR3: TGTGCCAGCAGCCGACTCGCCGATACGCAGTATTTT.

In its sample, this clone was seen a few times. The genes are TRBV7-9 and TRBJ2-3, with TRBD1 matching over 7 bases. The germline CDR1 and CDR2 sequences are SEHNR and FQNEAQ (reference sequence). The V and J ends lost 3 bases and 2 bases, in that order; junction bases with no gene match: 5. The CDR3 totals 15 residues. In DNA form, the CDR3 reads TGTGCCAGCAGCTTGAGGGACAGCTACACAGATACGCAGTATTTT. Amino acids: CASSLRDSYTDTQYF.

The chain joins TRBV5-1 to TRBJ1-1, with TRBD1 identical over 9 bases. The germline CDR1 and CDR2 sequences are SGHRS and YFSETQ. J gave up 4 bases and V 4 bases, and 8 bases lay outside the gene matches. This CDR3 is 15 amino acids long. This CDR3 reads CASSPGTGSGTEAFF. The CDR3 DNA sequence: TGCGCCAGCAGCCCAGGGACAGGGAGTGGCACTGAAGCTTTCTTT.

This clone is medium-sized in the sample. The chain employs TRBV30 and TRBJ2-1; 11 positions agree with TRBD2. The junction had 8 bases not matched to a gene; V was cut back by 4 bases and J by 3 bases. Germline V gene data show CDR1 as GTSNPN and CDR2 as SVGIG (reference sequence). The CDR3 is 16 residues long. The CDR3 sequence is CAWTIAGLAVYNEQFF. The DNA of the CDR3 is TGTGCCTGGACGATCGCGGGACTAGCGGTCTACAATGAGCAGTTCTTC.

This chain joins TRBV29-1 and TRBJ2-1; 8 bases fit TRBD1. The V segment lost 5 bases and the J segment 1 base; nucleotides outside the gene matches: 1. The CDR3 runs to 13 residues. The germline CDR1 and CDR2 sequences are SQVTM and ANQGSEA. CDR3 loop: CSVRTGSYNEQFF. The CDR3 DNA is TGCAGCGTTCGGACAGGGTCCTACAATGAGCAGTTCTTC.

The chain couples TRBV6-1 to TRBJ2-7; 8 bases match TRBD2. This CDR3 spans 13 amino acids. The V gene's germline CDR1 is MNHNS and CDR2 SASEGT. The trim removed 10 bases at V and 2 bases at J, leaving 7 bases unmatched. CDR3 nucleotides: TGTGCCACTGGCTCGGGGGGGCCCTACGAGCAGTACTTC. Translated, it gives CATGSGGPYEQYF.

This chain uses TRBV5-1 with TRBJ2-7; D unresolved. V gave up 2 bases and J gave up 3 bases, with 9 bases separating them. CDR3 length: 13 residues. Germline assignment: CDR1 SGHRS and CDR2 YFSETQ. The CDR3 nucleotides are TGCGCCAGCAGCTTAGAAACTCTCTACGAGCAGTACTTC. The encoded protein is CASSLETLYEQYF.

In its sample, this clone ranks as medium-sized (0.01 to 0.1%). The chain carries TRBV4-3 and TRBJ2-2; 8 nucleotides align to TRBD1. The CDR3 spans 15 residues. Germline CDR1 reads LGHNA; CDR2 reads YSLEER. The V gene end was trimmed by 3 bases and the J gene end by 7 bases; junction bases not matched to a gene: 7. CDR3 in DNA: TGCGCCAGCAGCCAGGGGACAGGACTCGGCGGGGAGCTGTTTTTT. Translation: CASSQGTGLGGELFF.

For the CDR3, the DNA is TGTGCCAGTAGTTGGGGACAGGGGTTAGACGAGCAGTACTTC. Amino acid sequence: CASSWGQGLDEQYF. The genes are TRBV19 and TRBJ2-7; TRBD1 agrees at 10 bases. The V and J ends lost 5 bases and 5 bases, in that order; junction bases with no gene match: 6. Germline CDR1 and CDR2: LNHDA and SQIVND (reference sequence). CDR3 length equals 14 residues.

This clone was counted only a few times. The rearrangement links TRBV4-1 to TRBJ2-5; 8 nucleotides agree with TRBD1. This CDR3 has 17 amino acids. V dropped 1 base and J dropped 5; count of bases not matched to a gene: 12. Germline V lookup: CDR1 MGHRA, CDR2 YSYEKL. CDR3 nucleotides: TGCGCCAGCAGCCAAGCGGTGGGTCAGGGGGCGCGTGAGACCCAGTACTTC. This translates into CASSQAVGQGARETQYF.

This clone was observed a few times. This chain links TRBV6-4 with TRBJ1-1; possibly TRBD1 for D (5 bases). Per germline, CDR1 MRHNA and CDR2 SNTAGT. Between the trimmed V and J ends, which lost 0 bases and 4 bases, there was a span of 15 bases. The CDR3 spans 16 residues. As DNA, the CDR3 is TGTGCCAGCAGTGACTCGCCGGGCGTAGGGGCCACTGAAGCTTTCTTT. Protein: CASSDSPGVGATEAFF.

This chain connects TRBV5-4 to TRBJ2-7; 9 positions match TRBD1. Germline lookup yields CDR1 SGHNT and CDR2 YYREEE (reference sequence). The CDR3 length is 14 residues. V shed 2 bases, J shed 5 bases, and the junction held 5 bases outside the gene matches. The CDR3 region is CASSFGTGFDEQYF. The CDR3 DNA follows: TGTGCCAGCAGCTTTGGGACAGGGTTCGACGAGCAGTACTTC.

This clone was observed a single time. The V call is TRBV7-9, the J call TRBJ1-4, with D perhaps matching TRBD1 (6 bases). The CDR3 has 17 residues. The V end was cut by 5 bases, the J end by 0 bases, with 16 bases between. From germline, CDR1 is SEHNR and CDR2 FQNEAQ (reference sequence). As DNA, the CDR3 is TGTGCCAGCAGCCAGGGGTCCCTTGTAGCAACTAATGAAAAACTGTTTTTT. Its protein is CASSQGSLVATNEKLFF.

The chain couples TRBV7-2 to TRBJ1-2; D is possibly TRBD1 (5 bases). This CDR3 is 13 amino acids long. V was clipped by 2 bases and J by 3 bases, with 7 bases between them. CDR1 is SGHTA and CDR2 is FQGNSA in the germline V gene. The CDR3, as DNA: TGTGCCAGCAGCTTATCAGGGTACTATGGCTACACCTTC. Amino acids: CASSLSGYYGYTF.

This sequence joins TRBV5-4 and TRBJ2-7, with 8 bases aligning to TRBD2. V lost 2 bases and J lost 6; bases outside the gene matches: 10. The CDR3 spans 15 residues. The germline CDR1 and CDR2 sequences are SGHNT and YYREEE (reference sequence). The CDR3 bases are TGTGCCAGCAGCTTACTAGCGGAGCCCCTCCTCGAGCAGTACTTC. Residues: CASSLLAEPLLEQYF.

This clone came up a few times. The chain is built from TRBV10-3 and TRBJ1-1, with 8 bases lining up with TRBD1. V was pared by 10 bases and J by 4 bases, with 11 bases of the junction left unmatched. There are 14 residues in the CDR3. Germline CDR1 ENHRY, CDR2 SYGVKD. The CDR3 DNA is TGTGCCAGCGAGGACAGGGCAAAAGGCACTGAAGCTTTCTTT. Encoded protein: CASEDRAKGTEAFF.

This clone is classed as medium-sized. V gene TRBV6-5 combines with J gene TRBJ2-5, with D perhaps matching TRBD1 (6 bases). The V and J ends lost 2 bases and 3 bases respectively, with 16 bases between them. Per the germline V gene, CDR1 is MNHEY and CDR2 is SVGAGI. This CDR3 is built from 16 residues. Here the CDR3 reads CASSYPMDSGEETQYF. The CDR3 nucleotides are TGTGCCAGCAGTTACCCTATGGACAGTGGTGAAGAGACCCAGTACTTC.

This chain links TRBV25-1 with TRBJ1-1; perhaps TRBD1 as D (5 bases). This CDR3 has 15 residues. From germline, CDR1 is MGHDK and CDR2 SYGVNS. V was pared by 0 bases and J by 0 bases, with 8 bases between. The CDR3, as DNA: TGTGCCAGCAGTGAATATGGGGGGTTGAACACTGAAGCTTTCTTT. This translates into CASSEYGGLNTEAFF.

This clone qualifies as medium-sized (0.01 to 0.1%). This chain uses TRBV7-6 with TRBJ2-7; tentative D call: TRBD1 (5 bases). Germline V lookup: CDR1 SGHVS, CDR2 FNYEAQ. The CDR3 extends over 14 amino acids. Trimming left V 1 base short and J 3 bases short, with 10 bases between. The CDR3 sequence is CASSLGDSNYEQYF. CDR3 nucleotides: TGTGCCAGCAGCTTAGGCGACAGTAACTACGAGCAGTACTTC.

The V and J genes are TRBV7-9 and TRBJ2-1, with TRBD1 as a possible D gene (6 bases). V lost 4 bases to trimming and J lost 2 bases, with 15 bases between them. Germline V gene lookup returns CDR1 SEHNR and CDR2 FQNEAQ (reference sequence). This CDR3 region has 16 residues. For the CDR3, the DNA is TGTGCCAGCAGCTCCAACCGGGACACTGCCTACAATGAGCAGTTCTTC. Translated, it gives CASSSNRDTAYNEQFF.

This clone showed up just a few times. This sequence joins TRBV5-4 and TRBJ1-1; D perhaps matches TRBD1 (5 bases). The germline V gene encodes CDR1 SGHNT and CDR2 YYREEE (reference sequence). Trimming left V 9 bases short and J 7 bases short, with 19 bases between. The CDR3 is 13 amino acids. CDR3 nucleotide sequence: TGTGCCAACCACATTCAGGGTTTCGGTGAAGCTTTCTTT. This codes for CANHIQGFGEAFF.

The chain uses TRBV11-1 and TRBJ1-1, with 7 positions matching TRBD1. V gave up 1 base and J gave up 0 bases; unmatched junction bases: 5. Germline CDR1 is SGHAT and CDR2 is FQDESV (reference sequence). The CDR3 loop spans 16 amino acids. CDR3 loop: CASSLGGQRLNTEAFF. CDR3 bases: TGTGCCAGCAGCTTAGGGGGACAGAGATTGAACACTGAAGCTTTCTTT.

The CDR3 nucleotides are TGTGCCAGCAGCCCGACAGGGGGCACTGAAGCTTTCTTT. Translated: CASSPTGGTEAFF. V and J are TRBV14 and TRBJ1-1; 9 bases map to TRBD1. The CDR3 runs to 13 residues. CDR1 and CDR2 from the germline V gene are SGHDN and FVKESK. V trimming: 4 bases; J trimming: 4 bases; junction bases outside the gene matches: 1.

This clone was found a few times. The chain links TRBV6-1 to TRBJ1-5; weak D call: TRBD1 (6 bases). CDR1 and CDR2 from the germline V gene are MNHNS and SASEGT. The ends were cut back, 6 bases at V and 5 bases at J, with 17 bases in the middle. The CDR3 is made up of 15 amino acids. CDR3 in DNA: TGTGCCAGCAGCCCGATGGGGGGGGCGTATCAGCCCCAGCATTTT. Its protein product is CASSPMGGAYQPQHF.

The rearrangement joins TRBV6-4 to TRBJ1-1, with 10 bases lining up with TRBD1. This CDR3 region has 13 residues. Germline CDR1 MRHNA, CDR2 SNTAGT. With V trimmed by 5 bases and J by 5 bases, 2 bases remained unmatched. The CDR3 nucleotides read TGTGCCAGCAGTCTGGACAGGGGGACTGAAGCTTTCTTT. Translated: CASSLDRGTEAFF.